The rows below give T cell receptor beta chains drawn from one sample of a study of blood T cell repertoires in COVID-19. The protocol was immunoSEQ multiplex PCR, while the TCRdb copy is restricted to in-frame clones and leaves out a portion. The table includes just over 95,000 clones, 90% detected once. Input material: peripheral blood. The receptors here all came from a man between 60 and 75 years old with acute or convalescent COVID-19. CDR3s include the opening cysteine and the closing phenylalanine or tryptophan. The D gene is left open where the match is weak. Not all rows give a size; the values are once, few, many and, for expanded clones, a class.

>NA|NA|TRBJ1-3|TRBV11-2
CASRRTSLSGNTIYF
TGTGCCAGCCGACGGACAAGCCTCTCTGGAAACACCATATATTTT
>NA|once|TRBJ1-2|TRBV29-1
CSAVGEFNYGYTF
TGCAGCGCCGTCGGGGAGTTTAACTATGGCTACACCTTC
>NA|NA|TRBJ2-2|TRBV2
CAGGQGAHTGELFF
TGTGCCGGGGGCCAAGGAGCTCACACCGGGGAGCTGTTTTTT
>TRBD1|NA|TRBJ1-4|TRBV5-4
CASSLEDRVELFF
TGTGCCAGCAGCTTGGAGGACAGGGTGGAACTGTTTTTT
>TRBD2|NA|TRBJ2-1|TRBV25-1
CASSALAGGYNEQFF
TGTGCCAGCAGTGCCCTAGCGGGGGGCTACAATGAGCAGTTCTTC
>TRBD2|NA|TRBJ2-1|TRBV4-1
CASSQDAGLAVSSYNEQFF
TGCGCCAGCAGCCAAGATGCCGGACTAGCGGTGAGCTCCTACAATGAGCAGTTCTTC
>NA|NA|TRBJ1-2|TRBV3-1/TRBV3-2
CASSQGGVRVRGYTF
TGTGCCAGCAGCCAAGGGGGGGTAAGGGTCAGAGGCTACACCTTC
>TRBD1|once|TRBJ2-5|TRBV4-2
CASSPGVTGRETQYF
TGTGCCAGCAGCCCAGGGGTGACAGGGCGGGAGACCCAGTACTTC
>NA|few|TRBJ1-5|TRBV19
CASRTTGTSNQPQHF
TGTGCCAGTAGAACAACAGGGACCAGCAATCAGCCCCAGCATTTT
>NA|NA|TRBJ1-4|TRBV7-9
CASSLGFGEKLFF
TGTGCCAGCAGCCTAGGATTCGGTGAAAAACTGTTTTTT
>NA|NA|TRBJ2-2|TRBV19
CASTGRRGGFDTGELFF
TGTGCCAGCACGGGCAGGAGGGGGGGCTTCGACACCGGGGAGCTGTTTTTT
>TRBD1|NA|TRBJ2-2|TRBV7-9
CASTLSTGGNTGELFF
TGTGCCAGCACCCTCTCTACAGGGGGCAACACCGGGGAGCTGTTTTTT
>TRBD2|NA|TRBJ2-5|TRBV4-2
CASSQVASGGGTQETQYF
TGTGCCAGCAGCCAAGTGGCTAGCGGGGGAGGAACCCAAGAGACCCAGTACTTC
>NA|NA|TRBJ1-2|TRBV12-3/TRBV12-4
CASSPRSNYGYTF
TGTGCCAGCAGTCCGCGGTCTAACTATGGCTACACCTTC
>TRBD1|once|TRBJ2-7|TRBV6-5
CASTLTGLTYEQYF
TGTGCCAGCACCCTGACAGGGTTAACCTACGAGCAGTACTTC
>NA|NA|TRBJ1-4|TRBV6-5
CASSISDHNEKLFF
TGTGCCAGCTCGATCAGCGATCATAATGAAAAACTGTTTTTT
>NA|NA|TRBJ2-2|TRBV5-1
CASSFGSGLSNTGELFF
TGCGCCAGCAGCTTCGGTTCAGGACTGTCGAACACCGGGGAGCTGTTTTTT
>TRBD1|NA|TRBJ1-3|TRBV19
CASIARGQMLRSTIYF
TGTGCCAGTATTGCCCGGGGACAGATGCTCCGAAGCACCATATATTTT
>TRBD1|NA|TRBJ2-2|TRBV13
CASSPAGTGGAGELFF
TGTGCCAGCAGCCCCGCCGGGACAGGTGGGGCCGGGGAGCTGTTTTTT
>NA|NA|TRBJ1-1|TRBV7-9
CASSIFRTANTEAFF
TGTGCCAGCAGCATCTTCCGGACAGCGAACACTGAAGCTTTCTTT
>TRBD1|NA|TRBJ2-2|TRBV5-4
CASSQNRGRGSGELFF
TGTGCCAGCAGCCAAAACAGGGGGCGAGGATCCGGGGAGCTGTTTTTT
>NA|few|TRBJ1-2|TRBV14
CASTTVYACPNYGYTF
TGTGCCAGCACCACCGTTTATGCGTGCCCTAACTATGGCTACACCTTC
>NA|NA|TRBJ1-2|TRBV9
CASSAETGPLPGGYTF
TGTGCCAGCAGCGCTGAGACAGGCCCTCTCCCGGGCGGCTACACCTTC
>NA|NA|TRBJ1-1|TRBV2
CASRQGLLNTEAFF
TGTGCCAGCAGACAGGGCCTGTTGAACACTGAAGCTTTCTTT
>TRBD2|NA|TRBJ2-1|TRBV7-9
CASSLTSGGPGEQFF
TGTGCCAGCAGCTTGACTAGCGGGGGTCCCGGTGAGCAGTTCTTC
>TRBD1|NA|TRBJ1-4|TRBV4-1
CASSHDPGQSNEKLFF
TGCGCCAGCAGCCACGATCCGGGACAGTCTAATGAAAAACTGTTTTTT
>TRBD2|NA|TRBJ2-3|TRBV18
CASSPPGSGGLADTQYF
TGTGCCAGCTCACCACCGGGTAGCGGGGGATTAGCAGATACGCAGTATTTT
>TRBD1|NA|TRBJ1-6|TRBV25-1
CASQWDRNSPLHF
TGTGCCAGCCAGTGGGACAGGAATTCACCCCTCCACTTT
>NA|NA|TRBJ2-3|TRBV5-6
CASSLPTAPDTQYF
TGTGCCAGCAGCTTGCCGACAGCCCCAGATACGCAGTATTTT
>NA|NA|TRBJ2-2|TRBV19
CATLDLRQGNTGELFF
TGTGCCACCCTCGATTTACGGCAGGGAAACACCGGGGAGCTGTTTTTT
>NA|NA|TRBJ2-3|TRBV30
CAWNAGSDTQYF
TGTGCCTGGAACGCGGGCTCAGATACGCAGTATTTT
>NA|NA|TRBJ2-1|TRBV18
CASSPPGGSSYNEQFF
TGTGCCAGCTCACCACCCGGGGGAAGCTCCTACAATGAGCAGTTCTTC
>TRBD2|NA|TRBJ2-3|TRBV30
CAWSVDSGGGDTQYF
TGTGCCTGGAGTGTTGATAGCGGGGGAGGGGATACGCAGTATTTT
>NA|NA|TRBJ1-1|TRBV15
CATSTGRGFEAFF
TGTGCCACCAGCACAGGTAGGGGATTTGAAGCTTTCTTT
>NA|NA|TRBJ1-3|TRBV30
CAWSASSSGNTIYF
TGTGCCTGGAGCGCTTCGAGCTCTGGAAACACCATATATTTT
>TRBD1|NA|TRBJ1-1|TRBV6-5
CASSIAAGGTEAFF
TGTGCCAGCAGTATCGCTGCAGGGGGGACTGAAGCTTTCTTT
>NA|NA|TRBJ2-5|TRBV14
CASSPVLVRRETQYF
TGTGCCAGCAGCCCAGTCCTAGTACGTAGAGAGACCCAGTACTTC
>TRBD1|once|TRBJ2-3|TRBV7-2
CASRGTGTDTQYF
TGTGCCAGCCGTGGGACAGGCACGGATACGCAGTATTTT
>NA|NA|TRBJ1-1|TRBV5-1
CASSLDRAATEAFF
TGCGCCAGCAGCTTGGACAGGGCTGCCACTGAAGCTTTCTTT
>NA|NA|TRBJ1-1|TRBV2
CASSVGGASTEAFF
TGTGCCAGCAGTGTTGGGGGGGCTAGCACTGAAGCTTTCTTT
>TRBD2|NA|TRBJ2-7|TRBV30
CAWSRAGRLGSYEQYF
TGTGCCTGGAGCAGAGCGGGGCGTTTGGGCTCCTACGAGCAGTACTTC
>NA|NA|TRBJ1-1|TRBV10-3
CAISTGDTEAFF
TGTGCCATCAGTACAGGAGACACTGAAGCTTTCTTT
>NA|NA|TRBJ1-4|TRBV19
CASSIGRVSNEKLFF
TGTGCCAGTAGTATTGGGAGGGTCTCTAATGAAAAACTGTTTTTT
>NA|NA|TRBJ1-2|TRBV7-2
CASSLSTYGYTF
TGTGCCAGCAGCTTATCGACATATGGCTACACCTTC
>NA|once|TRBJ1-5|TRBV3-1/TRBV3-2
CASSQGGLSSNQPQHF
TGTGCCAGCAGCCAAGGGGGACTGAGTAGCAATCAGCCCCAGCATTTT
>NA|NA|TRBJ2-2|TRBV18
CASSPLDSLNTGELFF
TGTGCCAGCTCACCCTTGGACAGCCTGAACACCGGGGAGCTGTTTTTT
>NA|NA|TRBJ2-1|TRBV19
CASSTGHSYNEQFF
TGTGCCAGTAGTACAGGACATTCCTACAATGAGCAGTTCTTC